The clone carrying this TCR beta chain appeared many times. The antigen is unknown. TCRdb recomputed calls from the reads with MiXCR, one row per CDR3 protein. Here the sample spans around 320,000 distinct CDR3 sequences, around 9.5% being singletons. The data belong to a study of T cell repertoires in cytomegalovirus infection. Study-level background: Indicated by public TCR beta signatures were CMV infection and matching HLA type.

Germline CDR1 SGHTA, CDR2 FQGNSA. Trimming left V 3 bases short and J 5 bases short, with 19 bases between. This CDR3 is built from 16 residues. General study findings and limits: The study found HLA-C-restricted CMV-specific TCR beta clonotypes dominating the ex vivo response.

This chain connects TRBV7-2 to TRBJ1-1; D might be TRBD1 (5 bases). Sequenced: PBMCs. This TCR was recovered from a human donor in good health (CMV status not recorded). Some clones in this sample may be carry-over from other donors' samples. The CDR3, as DNA: TGTGCCAGCAGCTTCCTCCAAGGCCAGGGAAAGACTGAAGCTTTCTTT. It yields the protein CASSFLQGQGKTEAFF.